Below are 26 T cell receptor beta chains sequenced from a single sample in a study of cytomegalovirus exposure and HLA in healthy donors. The PCR was carried out with 60 Vbeta primers and 13 Jbeta primers. Here immunoSEQ multiplex PCR was the method, and the copy in TCRdb shows in-frame clones only, minus some. The data contain approximately 110,000 clones, about 68% of them singletons. Specimen: PBMCs. The receptors originated from a man aged 30 to 45 in good health and CMV-seropositive.

In its sample, this clone was seen a few times. The chain employs TRBV6-4 and TRBJ2-1; 7 nucleotides align to TRBD1. The CDR3 runs to 13 residues. Germline CDR1 reads MRHNA; CDR2 reads SNTAGT. With 10 bases clipped from V and 5 bases from J, the junction kept 8 bases outside the gene matches. CDR3 sequence (DNA): TGTGCCATTAGGACAGGTACCGACAATGAGCAGTTCTTC. The encoded protein is CAIRTGTDNEQFF.

This clone appeared a single time. The gene calls are TRBV6-5 and TRBJ2-1; D is uncertain. The germline V gene encodes CDR1 MNHEY and CDR2 SVGAGI. The CDR3 spans 14 residues. The V gene lost 4 bases and the J gene lost 0 bases, with 7 bases spanning the gap. The CDR3 loop reads CASSLIDSYNEQFF. CDR3 DNA: TGTGCCAGCAGTTTAATAGACTCCTACAATGAGCAGTTCTTC.

The rearrangement joins TRBV21-1 to TRBJ1-2; the tabulated D call, TRBD1, remains unverified against the DNA. TRBV21-1 is a pseudogene locus. CDR3 length: 15 residues. The CDR3 loop is CASSLGQRTHYGYTF. CDR3 DNA sequence: TGTGCCAGCAGCCTGGGACAGCGGACCCACTATGGCTACACCTTC.

The rearrangement uses TRBV6-6 and TRBJ1-6; D remains unclear. Germline-derived CDR1 and CDR2 are MNHNY and SVGAGI (reference sequence). The CDR3 extends over 11 amino acids. Deletions cut 4 bases from V and 7 bases from J, with 2 bases between. CDR3 DNA: TGTGCCAGCAGTTCAAATTCACCCCTCCACTTT. As protein: CASSSNSPLHF.

This chain connects TRBV7-9 to TRBJ2-1, with D maybe TRBD2 (6 bases). CDR3 length equals 14 residues. Germline CDR1 SEHNR, CDR2 FQNEAQ (reference sequence). The V and J ends lost 6 bases and 1 base respectively, with 10 bases between them. As DNA, the CDR3 is TGTGCCAGCAGGAAGGAGGGATCCTACAATGAGCAGTTCTTC. It is translated as CASRKEGSYNEQFF.

The chain joins TRBV5-1 to TRBJ2-7, with 7 bases identical to TRBD1. The trim removed 4 bases at V and 3 bases at J, leaving 7 bases unmatched. CDR3 length: 14 amino acids. The germline V gene encodes CDR1 SGHRS and CDR2 YFSETQ. For the CDR3, the DNA is TGCGCCAGCAGCACTGGACAGGCTTTCTACGAGCAGTACTTC. Translating gives CASSTGQAFYEQYF.

V is TRBV9 and J is TRBJ2-3; 12 nucleotides agree with TRBD2. Germline values: CDR1 SGDLS, CDR2 YYNGEE. V lost 4 bases, J lost 4 bases, and 4 bases stayed unmatched. The CDR3 is made up of 15 amino acids. The CDR3, as DNA: TGTGCCAGCAGCCCTAGCGGGGGGGTGCCAGATACGCAGTATTTT. This translates into CASSPSGGVPDTQYF.

The chain combines TRBV5-1 with TRBJ1-1; maybe TRBD1 (6 bases). Trimming shortened V by 4 bases and J by 4 bases, and 14 bases separated the two germline ends. The germline V gene has CDR1 SGHRS and CDR2 YFSETQ. The CDR3 length is 14 residues. DNA of the CDR3: TGCGCCAGCAGCGTACAGGGTGGGAGCACTGAAGCTTTCTTT. Amino acids: CASSVQGGSTEAFF.

V is TRBV9 and J is TRBJ2-1; D possibly corresponds to TRBD2 (6 bases). Trimming took off 4 bases at V and 0 bases at J, with 11 bases between the two ends. The germline V gene has CDR1 SGDLS and CDR2 YYNGEE. The CDR3 totals 15 residues. CDR3 sequence: CASSIASVSYNEQFF. CDR3 DNA: TGTGCCAGCAGCATCGCTAGCGTCTCCTACAATGAGCAGTTCTTC.

The chain carries TRBV5-1 and TRBJ1-2; D unclear. The CDR3 runs 14 residues. Trimming took 0 bases from V and 8 from J, leaving 14 bases between them. The germline V gene has CDR1 SGHRS and CDR2 YFSETQ. CDR3 bases: TGCGCCAGCAGCTTGGCCCATGATGGTCGGGGCTACACCTTC. Its protein product is CASSLAHDGRGYTF.

The chain joins TRBV9 to TRBJ1-1; TRBD1 is a possible D gene (5 bases). This CDR3 region has 16 residues. With 3 bases removed from V and 0 bases from J, the gap between germline ends came to 15 bases. In germline, CDR1 is SGDLS, CDR2 YYNGEE. This chain's CDR3 is CASSGGTVNLNTEAFF. The CDR3, as DNA: TGTGCCAGCAGCGGAGGGACTGTTAATCTGAACACTGAAGCTTTCTTT.

This clone was counted between two and nine times. V usage is TRBV5-6 and J usage is TRBJ2-1; maybe TRBD1 (6 bases). This CDR3 contains 14 residues. Trimming stripped 4 bases from V and 4 bases from J, with 12 bases between. Per the germline V gene, CDR1 is SGHDT and CDR2 is YYEEEE. The CDR3 region has the DNA TGTGCCAGCAGCCCCCCGACAGGATACAATGAGCAGTTCTTC. This sequence encodes CASSPPTGYNEQFF.

J is TRBJ1-2 and V is TRBV18; D gene ambiguous. V lost 2 bases to trimming and J lost 1 base, with 8 bases between them. The CDR3 spans 14 residues. Germline CDR1 is KGHSH and CDR2 is LQKENI. The CDR3 loop is CASSPSGINYGYTF. The CDR3 DNA follows: TGTGCCAGCTCACCATCGGGGATTAACTATGGCTACACCTTC.

The V gene is TRBV4-1, the J gene TRBJ2-1; tentatively, D is TRBD2 (6 bases). The CDR3 has 20 residues. Germline values: CDR1 MGHRA, CDR2 YSYEKL. V dropped 0 bases and J dropped 1 base, with 22 bases sitting between them. This CDR3 is CASSQEHRPPAGLSYNEQFF. The CDR3 nucleotides read TGCGCCAGCAGCCAAGAACACCGGCCCCCGGCGGGGTTATCCTACAATGAGCAGTTCTTC.

This chain links TRBV5-1 with TRBJ2-2; possible D gene TRBD1, 6 bases. This CDR3 contains 16 residues. Germline values: CDR1 SGHRS, CDR2 YFSETQ. V shed 4 bases and J shed 1 base, with 14 bases lying between them. CDR3 DNA: TGCGCCAGCAGCGCCTTCCCCAGGGGGAACACCGGGGAGCTGTTTTTT. Its translation: CASSAFPRGNTGELFF.

The V and J genes are TRBV5-1 and TRBJ2-1; D perhaps matches TRBD2 (5 bases). The CDR3 runs to 15 residues. The V and J ends lost 0 bases and 5 bases respectively, with 12 bases between them. The germline CDR1 and CDR2 sequences are SGHRS and YFSETQ. The CDR3 DNA follows: TGCGCCAGCAGCTTGGGCGGGCTCCTCAACAATGAGCAGTTCTTC. Protein sequence: CASSLGGLLNNEQFF. Complete variable domain (other parts from reference TRBV5-1 and TRBJ2-1): KAGVTQTPRYLIKTRGQQVTLSCSPISGHRSVSWYQQTPGQGLQFLFEYFSETQRNKGNFPGRFSGRQFSNSRSEMNVSTLELGDSALYLCASSLGGLLNNEQFFGPGTRLTVL.

V gene TRBV7-9 combines with J gene TRBJ2-3; 7 bases are shared with TRBD2. This CDR3 contains 13 residues. Germline loops: CDR1 SEHNR, CDR2 FQNEAQ (reference sequence). V shed 3 bases, J shed 5 bases, and the junction held 2 bases outside the gene matches. CDR3 DNA: TGTGCCAGCAGCTTCCCTAGCGGAGATACGCAGTATTTT. Its translation: CASSFPSGDTQYF.

The chain couples TRBV4-1 to TRBJ2-7; the match to TRBD2 covers 11 bases. CDR1 MGHRA and CDR2 YSYEKL come from the germline V gene. V trimming: 4 bases; J trimming: 2 bases; junction bases outside the gene matches: 4. CDR3 length: 15 residues. CDR3 region: CASSLGLADPYEQYF. In DNA, the CDR3 is TGCGCCAGCAGCCTGGGACTAGCGGACCCCTACGAGCAGTACTTC.

V usage is TRBV4-1 and J usage is TRBJ2-3; D possibly corresponds to TRBD2 (6 bases). Trimming stripped 2 bases from V and 7 bases from J, with 10 bases between. CDR3 length: 13 amino acids. Germline V gene data show CDR1 as MGHRA and CDR2 as YSYEKL. The CDR3, as DNA: TGCGCCAGCAGCCAACTGGGACTTAATACGCAGTATTTT. This codes for CASSQLGLNTQYF.

The chain links TRBV27 to TRBJ2-7, with TRBD1 identical over 10 bases. This CDR3 region has 14 residues. The V gene's germline CDR1 is MNHEY and CDR2 SMNVEV (reference sequence). Trimming took 8 bases from V and 8 from J; bases not matched to a gene: 12. The CDR3 DNA is TGTGCCAGCTCGACAGACTGGGACAGGGGAAAGCAGTACTTC. This encodes CASSTDWDRGKQYF.

This clone turned up a few times. The chain links TRBV5-1 to TRBJ2-1; 8 bases agree with TRBD2. CDR1 is SGHRS, CDR2 YFSETQ, per germline. The CDR3 is 15 residues long. With 4 bases clipped from V and 2 bases from J, the junction kept 5 bases outside the gene matches. In DNA, the CDR3 is TGCGCCAGCAGCCCACTAGCGGACACCTACAATGAGCAGTTCTTC. Translated, it gives CASSPLADTYNEQFF.

This clone was seen only once. V and J are TRBV6-6 and TRBJ2-2; no clear D gene. V lost 6 bases, J lost 4 bases, and 12 bases lay in between. In germline, CDR1 is MNHNY, CDR2 SVGAGI (reference sequence). The CDR3 spans 14 residues. The CDR3 sequence is CASSQTLSTGELFF. The CDR3 region has the DNA TGTGCCAGCAGCCAGACACTTAGCACCGGGGAGCTGTTTTTT.

The chain employs TRBV7-6 and TRBJ2-3; 7 nucleotides agree with TRBD2. With V trimmed by 4 bases and J by 6 bases, 4 bases remained unmatched. The CDR3 length is 13 residues. Germline V lookup: CDR1 SGHVS, CDR2 FNYEAQ. CDR3: CASSSGLEDTQYF. The CDR3 DNA sequence: TGTGCCAGCAGCTCTGGACTAGAGGATACGCAGTATTTT.

The chain couples TRBV2 to TRBJ1-2, with 10 nucleotides matching TRBD1. Germline CDR1 SNHLY, CDR2 FYNNEI. The ends lost 11 bases at V and 5 bases at J; junction bases unmatched: 8. This CDR3 has 13 residues. The CDR3 loop is CALRTGGSYGYTF. CDR3 DNA sequence: TGTGCCCTTCGGACAGGGGGTAGTTATGGCTACACCTTC.

The V gene is TRBV30, the J gene TRBJ1-3; 7 bases map to TRBD1. Germline loops: CDR1 GTSNPN, CDR2 SVGIG (reference sequence). V gave up 0 bases and J gave up 8 bases; unmatched junction bases: 10. This CDR3 is 15 amino acids long. The CDR3 loop is CAWSVPRRGGYTIYF. The CDR3, as DNA: TGTGCCTGGAGTGTACCTAGGAGAGGGGGCTACACCATATATTTT.

This clone appeared a few times. The chain employs TRBV4-1 and TRBJ2-7, with 7 bases aligning to TRBD2. The CDR3 consists of 15 residues. Per germline, CDR1 MGHRA and CDR2 YSYEKL. The V gene end was trimmed by 1 base and the J gene end by 2 bases; junction bases not matched to a gene: 5. The CDR3, as DNA: TGCGCCAGCAGCCAAGTCGCTAGCGGAGCCTACGAGCAGTACTTC. Translated, it gives CASSQVASGAYEQYF.